The text below deals with one T cell receptor beta chain. The specificity of this receptor is unknown. Nothing much larger sits one base from this clone, and base qualities are not available. The sample originates from a study of T cell responses to AZD1222 COVID-19 vaccine (dated by TCRdb to the early 2020s). About the investigation overall: AZD1222 recipients given second doses at about 4 weeks or at about 12 weeks were pooled, since spike-specific TCR depth and breadth were not found to differ between the two schedules. A total of 230 to 250 trial participants underwent TCR sequencing, of whom some 210 received two doses of AZD1222 and some 25 received two doses of the MenACWY control vaccine. Trial participants were enrolled by age into 18-55, 56-69 and 70-plus year subgroups, with 148, 28 and 57 TCR-sequenced participants respectively. Results the study describes overall, beyond this receptor: The vaccine-associated CD4 TCRs covered the entire spike protein, and the dominant responses fell in regions 160-218 and 743-854. A significant rise in spike-specific TCR breadth and depth was observed after two AZD1222 doses relative to day 0 and relative to MenACWY recipients. Most participants were white British and females outnumbered males, and the authors suggested that clonal diversity may have been underestimated. Only five to seven AZD1222 recipients were SARS-CoV-2 seropositive at baseline, limiting conclusions about previously exposed vaccinees. The 56-69-year group was small, and its depth increase did not reach significance, likely because of low power. Epitopes outside the regions mutated in the B.1.351 and B.1.1.7 variants were reportedly recognized by nearly half of the unique spike-specific TCRs. No day 14 peak-response samples were available, so repertoires were characterized only after the peak T cell response.

The meaning of the sample's time point label: baseline before first vaccination. Vaccinee samples were obtained from the UK trials COV001 and COV002, which included a single-blind randomized controlled phase 2/3 trial of AZD1222 (ChAdOx1 nCoV-19) in healthy adults. Trial participant PBMC samples were collected at day 0 and day 28 after the second dose for TCRbeta chain sequencing. The CDR3 regions of human TCRbeta chains were subjected to immunosequencing. The source study handled its data this way. TCRs in the repertoires were matched against a reference library of SARS-CoV-2-specific TCRs that had been generated with the MIRA antigen-specificity platform. Breadth was defined as the fraction of unique TCRs that were SARS-CoV-2-associated, and depth was defined as the fraction of total T cells that were SARS-CoV-2-associated. Using the MIRA data, each spike-specific TCR was mapped to the spike region that the TCR reacts to and placed in a CD4 or CD8 class. Log10-transformed breadth and depth values were compared by one-way ANOVA with Sidak's multiple comparisons tests. Imported from immuneACCESS, the table was reduced by TCRdb to in-frame sequences with V and J called. These copies leave out some clones; in studies compared against another copy, an unresolved V gene accounts for under half, and the cause of the remainder is not known. V, J and clone size reflect that table, while D and trimming were determined from the DNA. For this sample there are about 85,000 clones; around 90% appear just once. The top ten clones comprise roughly 6% of the sample.

The sequences come from peripheral blood, collected on day 0 of AZD1222 vaccination. This receptor was obtained from an adult in good health.

CDR3 sequence: CASSPTLSNQPQHF. The DNA sequence follows: TGTGCCAGCTCACCGACCCTTAGCAATCAGCCCCAGCATTTT. In this chain, TRBV18 is recombined with TRBJ1-5; confidence is insufficient to name the D gene. At the junction V is shortened by 3 bases and J by 0 bases, with 6 bases in between. The germline V gene encodes CDR1 KGHSH and CDR2 LQKENI. There are 14 amino acids in the CDR3, from cysteine to phenylalanine inclusive. Solely the CDR3 DNA is kept, with 42 bases framed from the first base.